The rows below give T cell receptor beta chains drawn from one sample of a study of cytomegalovirus exposure and HLA in healthy donors. TCRdb's copy holds only in-frame clones and misses some; the assay was immunoSEQ multiplex PCR. Among 120,000 or so clones, roughly 70% were seen once, and the ten largest hold roughly 3%. The specimen was PBMCs. These receptors were taken from a woman aged 40 to 49 in good health and CMV-seropositive. Both conserved end residues are part of each CDR3. Each record gives: J gene, V gene, D gene, clone size, CDR3 length, CDR3 DNA, CDR3 protein. D genes are given only for firm matches. Size values are once, few and many counts, or a class for expanded clones, and some rows have none.

J: TRBJ1-4; V: TRBV18; D: -; size: few; length: 14; DNA: TGTGCCAGCTCAGGGGTCGGACAGAATGAAAAACTGTTTTTT; CDR3: CASSGVGQNEKLFF
J: TRBJ2-7; V: TRBV7-2; D: -; size: -; length: 15; DNA: TGTGCCAGCAGCTTAGCTTCCGCGGGAACATCCGAGCAGTACTTC; CDR3: CASSLASAGTSEQYF
J: TRBJ2-7; V: TRBV19; D: -; size: -; length: 14; DNA: TGTGCCAGTAGTATGGCGCAGGGAACCTACGAGCAGTACTTC; CDR3: CASSMAQGTYEQYF
J: TRBJ1-1; V: TRBV6-5; D: -; size: -; length: 12; DNA: TGTGCCAGCAGTTTCGGGAGCACTGAAGCTTTCTTT; CDR3: CASSFGSTEAFF
J: TRBJ2-5; V: TRBV25-1; D: -; size: -; length: 15; DNA: TGTGCCAGCAGTGGCCTACATGGGGGGCAAGAGACCCAGTACTTC; CDR3: CASSGLHGGQETQYF
J: TRBJ1-2; V: TRBV6-4; D: TRBD1; size: -; length: 14; DNA: TGTGCCAGCAGTGCTCACAGGGGCATCTATGGCTACACCTTC; CDR3: CASSAHRGIYGYTF
J: TRBJ2-2; V: TRBV25-1; D: -; size: -; length: 13; DNA: TGTGCCAGCAGTGAGCGGAGCACCGGGGAGCTGTTTTTT; CDR3: CASSERSTGELFF
J: TRBJ2-5; V: TRBV4-3; D: TRBD2; size: once; length: 16; DNA: TGCGCCAGCAGCCAATCGCGCGGGGGGGCTGGAGAGACCCAGTACTTC; CDR3: CASSQSRGGAGETQYF
J: TRBJ1-1; V: TRBV30; D: -; size: -; length: 13; DNA: TGTGCCTGGAATTCCCAGGTAGGGGCTGAAGCTTTCTTT; CDR3: CAWNSQVGAEAFF
J: TRBJ2-2; V: TRBV25-1; D: TRBD2; size: -; length: 16; DNA: TGTGCCAGCAGCCGGGGGGGGGCGTCCAACGCCGGGGAGCTGTTTTTT; CDR3: CASSRGGASNAGELFF
J: TRBJ2-1; V: TRBV25-1; D: TRBD1; size: -; length: 16; DNA: TGTGCCAGCAGTGAATTGGGACAGAGCTCCTACAATGAGCAGTTCTTC; CDR3: CASSELGQSSYNEQFF
J: TRBJ2-2; V: TRBV28; D: -; size: -; length: 16; DNA: TGTGCCAGCAGTTTTAAGGCGGGAAGGGGCACCGGGGAGCTGTTTTTT; CDR3: CASSFKAGRGTGELFF
J: TRBJ2-2; V: TRBV29-1; D: -; size: once; length: 14; DNA: TGCAGCGTTGTAGGACATACATCCACCGGGGAGCTGTTTTTT; CDR3: CSVVGHTSTGELFF
J: TRBJ2-7; V: TRBV6-6; D: TRBD1; size: -; length: 12; DNA: TGTGCCAGCAGAAACAGGGGCTACGAGCAGTACTTC; CDR3: CASRNRGYEQYF
J: TRBJ1-1; V: TRBV27; D: -; size: -; length: 13; DNA: TGTGCCAGTAGTTTCCGTAGCCACACTGAAGCTTTCTTT; CDR3: CASSFRSHTEAFF
J: TRBJ2-7; V: TRBV5-1; D: -; size: once; length: 12; DNA: TGCGCCAGCAGACAGGATTACTACGAGCAGTACTTC; CDR3: CASRQDYYEQYF
J: TRBJ1-2; V: TRBV7-3; D: -; size: -; length: 14; DNA: TGTGCCAGCAGCCCGAACTCGGCTAACTATGGCTACACCTTC; CDR3: CASSPNSANYGYTF
J: TRBJ2-1; V: TRBV10-3; D: -; size: -; length: 14; DNA: TGTGCCATCAGTCCAGGACAGCTATACAATGAGCAGTTCTTC; CDR3: CAISPGQLYNEQFF
J: TRBJ1-5; V: TRBV4-2; D: -; size: -; length: 15; DNA: TGTGCCAGCAGCCAAGAACGACAGAGCAATCAGCCCCAGCATTTT; CDR3: CASSQERQSNQPQHF
J: TRBJ2-5; V: TRBV13; D: TRBD1; size: once; length: 15; DNA: TGTGCCAGCAGCTTACGTGGGACAGTGCAAGAGACCCAGTACTTC; CDR3: CASSLRGTVQETQYF
J: TRBJ1-5; V: TRBV30; D: -; size: -; length: 13; DNA: TGTGCCTGGAGCGCACAGGGTAATCAGCCCCAGAATTTT; CDR3: CAWSAQGNQPQNF
J: TRBJ1-4; V: TRBV30; D: TRBD1; size: few; length: 15; DNA: TGTGCCTGGAGTGTCTCAGGGGGCGCCTTGGAAAAACTGTTTTTT; CDR3: CAWSVSGGALEKLFF
J: TRBJ1-2; V: TRBV6-5; D: -; size: -; length: 13; DNA: TGTGCCAGCACCATACAGGGTAGTTATGGCTACACCTTC; CDR3: CASTIQGSYGYTF
J: TRBJ1-1; V: TRBV4-3; D: -; size: -; length: 14; DNA: TGCGCCAGCAGCCAAGATTGGACAGAATTTGAAGCTTTCTTT; CDR3: CASSQDWTEFEAFF
J: TRBJ1-3; V: TRBV9; D: TRBD1; size: -; length: 17; DNA: TGTGCCAGCAGCGTAGGCCGAGACAGGGGGTATGGAAACACCATATATTTT; CDR3: CASSVGRDRGYGNTIYF
J: TRBJ1-5; V: TRBV6-5; D: TRBD1; size: -; length: 14; DNA: TGTGCCAGCAGTTATGGGACAGGGGATCAGCCCCAGCATTTT; CDR3: CASSYGTGDQPQHF
J: TRBJ1-1; V: TRBV9; D: -; size: -; length: 12; DNA: TGTGCCAGCAGCGTAGAGCAGGGGACAGCTTTCTTT; CDR3: CASSVEQGTAFF
J: TRBJ1-3; V: TRBV5-1; D: TRBD1; size: -; length: 15; DNA: TGCGCCAGCAGCGAGGGGACAGGCCCTGGAAACACCATATATTTT; CDR3: CASSEGTGPGNTIYF
J: TRBJ2-5; V: TRBV4-3; D: -; size: -; length: 13; DNA: TGCGCCAGCAGCCGCGGAAGAGGGGAGACCCAGTACTTC; CDR3: CASSRGRGETQYF
J: TRBJ1-2; V: TRBV9; D: -; size: -; length: 15; DNA: TGTGCCAGCAGCGCCGACCTAACGCGGTTAGGCGGCTACACCTTC; CDR3: CASSADLTRLGGYTF
J: TRBJ2-3; V: TRBV30; D: -; size: -; length: 12; DNA: TGTGCCTGGGAGGCTAGCACAGATACGCAGTATTTT; CDR3: CAWEASTDTQYF
J: TRBJ1-4; V: TRBV7-9; D: TRBD1; size: few; length: 14; DNA: TGTGCCAGCAGCTTAATAGGACAGGGGGAAAAACTGTTTTTT; CDR3: CASSLIGQGEKLFF
J: TRBJ1-1; V: TRBV6-1; D: -; size: few; length: 12; DNA: TGTGCCAGCAGTGCAGGGCCCACTGAAGCTTTCTTT; CDR3: CASSAGPTEAFF
J: TRBJ1-3; V: TRBV7-2; D: -; size: once; length: 14; DNA: TGTGCCAGCAGCTCTCAGATGGGCGGAAACACCATATATTTT; CDR3: CASSSQMGGNTIYF
J: TRBJ1-2; V: TRBV7-8; D: -; size: few; length: 13; DNA: TGTGCCAGCAGCCCGGACAGTATCTATGGCTACACCTTC; CDR3: CASSPDSIYGYTF
J: TRBJ1-2; V: TRBV28; D: -; size: -; length: 15; DNA: TGTGCCAGCTCGGACAGCCGTGGGGTTAACTATGGCTACACCTTC; CDR3: CASSDSRGVNYGYTF
J: TRBJ2-7; V: TRBV28; D: TRBD1; size: -; length: 16; DNA: TGTGCCAGCAGTTTCGGGACAGGGGGCGATTCCTACGAGCAGTACTTC; CDR3: CASSFGTGGDSYEQYF
J: TRBJ2-1; V: TRBV6-5; D: TRBD2; size: -; length: 15; DNA: TGTGCCAGCAGTCAAATGACTAGCGGGGGGGCGGAGCAGTTCTTC; CDR3: CASSQMTSGGAEQFF
J: TRBJ1-3; V: TRBV4-3; D: TRBD1; size: -; length: 17; DNA: TGCGCCAGCAGCCAAGATATGACAGGGAGCTCTGGAAACACCATATATTTT; CDR3: CASSQDMTGSSGNTIYF
J: TRBJ1-4; V: TRBV6-6; D: TRBD1; size: -; length: 15; DNA: TGTGCCACCTCAAGGGGGCCTGCAACTAATGAAAAACTGTTTTTT; CDR3: CATSRGPATNEKLFF
J: TRBJ1-1; V: TRBV6-5; D: -; size: -; length: 12; DNA: TGTGCCAGCAAGACGGGGAACACTGAAGCTTTCTTT; CDR3: CASKTGNTEAFF
J: TRBJ1-1; V: TRBV11-2; D: TRBD1; size: -; length: 15; DNA: TGTGCCAGCAGCTTAAGGGGGACAGGGGACCCTGAAGCTTTCTTT; CDR3: CASSLRGTGDPEAFF
J: TRBJ1-3; V: TRBV5-4; D: TRBD1; size: -; length: 15; DNA: TGTGCCAGCAGCTCCGCAGGGGGCTCTGGAAACACCATATATTTT; CDR3: CASSSAGGSGNTIYF
J: TRBJ2-5; V: TRBV5-1; D: TRBD1; size: -; length: 15; DNA: TGCGCCAGCAGCTTGGGAGGGACAGGGCCAGAGACCCAGTACTTC; CDR3: CASSLGGTGPETQYF
J: TRBJ2-3; V: TRBV29-1; D: -; size: -; length: 16; DNA: TGCAGCGTTGAAGCGAGGGCTTGGTTGTCAACAGATACGCAGTATTTT; CDR3: CSVEARAWLSTDTQYF
J: TRBJ1-1; V: TRBV19; D: TRBD1; size: -; length: 14; DNA: TGTGCCAGTAGTATCTGGGACAGGGGCACTGAAGCTTTCTTT; CDR3: CASSIWDRGTEAFF
J: TRBJ1-1; V: TRBV5-1; D: -; size: few; length: 13; DNA: TGCGCCAGCAGCTTCGGAGGGAACACTGAAGCTTTCTTT; CDR3: CASSFGGNTEAFF
J: TRBJ2-7; V: TRBV6-1; D: TRBD2; size: -; length: 16; DNA: TGTGCCAGCAGTGAAAGAGCGGGAGGGCTCCCCTACGAGCAGTACTTC; CDR3: CASSERAGGLPYEQYF
J: TRBJ2-7; V: TRBV2; D: TRBD1; size: -; length: 14; DNA: TGTGCCAGCTTCTTAGGGGACAGGGGCTACGAGCAGTACTTC; CDR3: CASFLGDRGYEQYF
J: TRBJ2-3; V: TRBV6-6; D: -; size: few; length: 11; DNA: TGTGCCAGCAGCATTACAGATACGCAGTATTTT; CDR3: CASSITDTQYF
J: TRBJ2-2; V: TRBV7-9; D: -; size: -; length: 17; DNA: TGTGCCAGCAGCTTAGATCCCGACAGACCGAACACCGGGGAGCTGTTTTTT; CDR3: CASSLDPDRPNTGELFF
J: TRBJ2-7; V: TRBV5-4; D: -; size: -; length: 13; DNA: TGTGCCAGCAGCCCCAGGGGGGCAGGGGAGCAGTACTTC; CDR3: CASSPRGAGEQYF
J: TRBJ2-3; V: TRBV9; D: TRBD2; size: -; length: 17; DNA: TGTGCCAGCAGCTTCGGACTAGCGGGGGGAACGGCAGATACGCAGTATTTT; CDR3: CASSFGLAGGTADTQYF